These T cell receptor beta chains were read from a single sample in a study of T cells in Graves' hyperthyroidism and ophthalmopathy. TCRdb reanalysed the multiplex PCR reads using MiXCR and keeps one entry per CDR3 protein. The table lists about 640,000 distinct CDR3 sequences, around 21% of them singletons. Sequenced: blood. The receptors shown here come from a man aged 30 to 45 with Graves' ophthalmopathy. Both conserved end residues are part of each CDR3. D genes are given only for firm matches. Size values are once, few and many counts, or a class for expanded clones, and some rows have none.

DNA: TGTGCCAGCAGCCAAGATGGGACTAGCGGAACAGATACGCAGTATTTT
CDR3: CASSQDGTSGTDTQYF
size: few
D: TRBD2
V: TRBV4-2
J: TRBJ2-3

DNA: TGTGCCAGCAGTGCCGAGAGCGGACCCTCCTACGAGCAGTACTTC
CDR3: CASSAESGPSYEQYF
size: .
D: .
V: TRBV6-4
J: TRBJ2-7

DNA: TGCAGCGTTGAACTAGCGGGCTCTAGCGAGCAGTACTTC
CDR3: CSVELAGSSEQYF
size: few
D: TRBD2
V: TRBV29-1
J: TRBJ2-7

DNA: TGTGCCAGCAGTTTAGCCCAAGGGAGGGTTGGCGTAGAGACCCAGTACTTC
CDR3: CASSLAQGRVGVETQYF
size: .
D: TRBD2
V: TRBV12-3/TRBV12-4
J: TRBJ2-5

DNA: TGTGCCATAACGGCCGGGACTAGCGGGAGGGTGTACGAGCAGTACTTC
CDR3: CAITAGTSGRVYEQYF
size: many
D: TRBD2
V: TRBV10-3
J: TRBJ2-7

DNA: TGCAGTGCTAGAGATAGGACTAGCAGTATTAGAGGTGCAGATACGCAGTATTTT
CDR3: CSARDRTSSIRGADTQYF
size: .
D: TRBD2
V: TRBV20-1
J: TRBJ2-3

DNA: TGTGCCAGCAGTTTAGGAAGTACTAGCTCCTACGAGCAGTACTTC
CDR3: CASSLGSTSSYEQYF
size: few
D: .
V: TRBV28
J: TRBJ2-7

DNA: TGCGCCAGCAGCTTGTTCCCCGGGACAGGGGATGGCTACACCTTC
CDR3: CASSLFPGTGDGYTF
size: few
D: TRBD1
V: TRBV5-1
J: TRBJ1-2

DNA: TGTGCCAGCAGTGAAGCTGGGGGAGGGGGTTCAGATACGCAGTATTTT
CDR3: CASSEAGGGGSDTQYF
size: .
D: .
V: TRBV6-1
J: TRBJ2-3

DNA: TGTGCCAGCAGCCTCTTCGACAGGGTCAACGAGCAGTACTTC
CDR3: CASSLFDRVNEQYF
size: .
D: TRBD1
V: TRBV14
J: TRBJ2-7

DNA: TGTGCCAGCAGCCTCGGACCACAGGAGAACACCGGGGAGCTGTTTTTT
CDR3: CASSLGPQENTGELFF
size: .
D: .
V: TRBV9
J: TRBJ2-2

DNA: TGCAGTGCCCTCCGGGGGAAAGAGACCCAGTACTTC
CDR3: CSALRGKETQYF
size: .
D: .
V: TRBV20-1
J: TRBJ2-5

DNA: TGTGCCAGCAGTTGGACAGGGGGCTACACTGAAGCTTTCTTT
CDR3: CASSWTGGYTEAFF
size: many
D: TRBD1
V: TRBV12-3/TRBV12-4
J: TRBJ1-1

DNA: TGTGCCAGCAGCTCGCCCGCTGGGACGCAGTACAATGAGCAGTTCTTC
CDR3: CASSSPAGTQYNEQFF
size: many
D: .
V: TRBV11-2
J: TRBJ2-1

DNA: TGTGCCACCAGCAGAGATAAGGCAGGGGGAACCTCACCCCTCCACTTT
CDR3: CATSRDKAGGTSPLHF
size: many
D: TRBD1
V: TRBV15
J: TRBJ1-6

DNA: TGCGCCAGCAGCTTGACAGGGGGCGCGGTATTGGATGAGCAGTTCTTC
CDR3: CASSLTGGAVLDEQFF
size: many
D: TRBD1
V: TRBV5-1
J: TRBJ2-1

DNA: TGTGCCAGCAGTTACTGGCCGAACTATGGCTACACCTTC
CDR3: CASSYWPNYGYTF
size: few
D: .
V: TRBV6-5
J: TRBJ1-2

DNA: TGCGCCAGCAGCCAAGATTTAAACAGCCCCTACAATGAGCAGTTCTTC
CDR3: CASSQDLNSPYNEQFF
size: .
D: .
V: TRBV4-1
J: TRBJ2-1

DNA: TGTGCCAGCAGTGGACAGGGGGGAGACTACAATGAGCAGTTCTTC
CDR3: CASSGQGGDYNEQFF
size: many
D: TRBD1
V: TRBV6-4
J: TRBJ2-1

DNA: TGTGCCAGCAGCGCAAGACAGGGGGCGCAGGAAGATACGCAGTATTTT
CDR3: CASSARQGAQEDTQYF
size: .
D: TRBD1
V: TRBV9
J: TRBJ2-3

DNA: TGTGCCACTACCGAAGCAACTAATGAAAAACTGTTTTTT
CDR3: CATTEATNEKLFF
size: .
D: .
V: TRBV2
J: TRBJ1-4

DNA: TGTGCCATCAGTCAGGGTACTGGGAACACTGAAGCTTTCTTT
CDR3: CAISQGTGNTEAFF
size: .
D: .
V: TRBV10-3
J: TRBJ1-1

DNA: TGTGCCACCAGCAGGGAAGGGACGGACACTGAAGCTTTCTTT
CDR3: CATSREGTDTEAFF
size: .
D: .
V: TRBV15
J: TRBJ1-1

DNA: TGTGCCAGCAGACAATCGAGAAACGGGGCTTACTACGAGCAGTACTTC
CDR3: CASRQSRNGAYYEQYF
size: many
D: .
V: TRBV2
J: TRBJ2-7

DNA: TGTGCCAGCAGCTTGACCAGGGACAGGGGAGAGACCCAGTACTTC
CDR3: CASSLTRDRGETQYF
size: .
D: TRBD1
V: TRBV5-4
J: TRBJ2-5

DNA: TGTGCCAGCAGCCAGGTTCAAGGCGAGCAGTACTTC
CDR3: CASSQVQGEQYF
size: many
D: .
V: TRBV3-1
J: TRBJ2-7

DNA: TGTGCCATCAGCGCGGCGGAAACGAACACTGAAGCTTTCTTT
CDR3: CAISAAETNTEAFF
size: few
D: .
V: TRBV10-3
J: TRBJ1-1

DNA: TGTGCCATCAGTGAGTGGGAGGTCGGCAATGAGCAGTTCTTC
CDR3: CAISEWEVGNEQFF
size: many
D: .
V: TRBV10-3
J: TRBJ2-1

DNA: TGTGCCAGCAGCGACCACTCAGCCACAGATACGCAGTATTTT
CDR3: CASSDHSATDTQYF
size: many
D: .
V: TRBV28
J: TRBJ2-3

DNA: TGTGCCAGCAGATTTAGTGACTACGAGCAGTACTTC
CDR3: CASRFSDYEQYF
size: few
D: .
V: TRBV7-9
J: TRBJ2-7

DNA: TGTGCCAGCAGCCGACGGCCATCGAGGGGCACAGATACGCAGTATTTT
CDR3: CASSRRPSRGTDTQYF
size: many
D: .
V: TRBV7-9
J: TRBJ2-3

DNA: TGTGCTAGCAGCGTTCTAGCGGGAGCCCCCCTGAATGAGCAGTTCTTC
CDR3: CASSVLAGAPLNEQFF
size: few
D: TRBD2
V: TRBV7-7
J: TRBJ2-1

DNA: TGCAGTGCTAGGGTACTGGCGGGAGGACCAGGGGACAATGAGCAGTTCTTC
CDR3: CSARVLAGGPGDNEQFF
size: .
D: TRBD2
V: TRBV20-1
J: TRBJ2-1

DNA: TGTGCCAGCAGCGGGACAGGGCGAGGGACCGGGGAGCTGTTTTTT
CDR3: CASSGTGRGTGELFF
size: once
D: TRBD1
V: TRBV5-8
J: TRBJ2-2

DNA: TGTGCCAGCAGCCTTGCCGACAGGGACCACTATGGCTACACCTTC
CDR3: CASSLADRDHYGYTF
size: many
D: TRBD1
V: TRBV12-3/TRBV12-4
J: TRBJ1-2

DNA: TGTGCCAGCGCGGGGGACATGAACACTGAAGCTTTCTTT
CDR3: CASAGDMNTEAFF
size: many
D: .
V: TRBV2
J: TRBJ1-1

DNA: TGTGCCAGCAGCCCCGGAGGGGGTATCTCTGGAAACACCATATATTTT
CDR3: CASSPGGGISGNTIYF
size: .
D: .
V: TRBV7-8
J: TRBJ1-3

DNA: TGTGCCAGCAGTTTAACGACGGCGAACACTGAAGCTTTCTTT
CDR3: CASSLTTANTEAFF
size: many
D: .
V: TRBV28
J: TRBJ1-1

DNA: TGCAGTGCGACCGACCCCACTAGCACAGATACGCAGTATTTT
CDR3: CSATDPTSTDTQYF
size: .
D: .
V: TRBV20-1
J: TRBJ2-3

DNA: TGTGCCAGCAGAGCCAGGGAGTATCAGCCCCAGCATTTT
CDR3: CASRAREYQPQHF
size: few
D: .
V: TRBV6-1
J: TRBJ1-5

DNA: TGTGCCAGCAGCCCAGCACTCGATATCGTTCACTTC
CDR3: CASSPALDIVHF
size: .
D: .
V: TRBV3-1
J: TRBJ2-5

DNA: TGCAGTGCTAGAGATGAGGGTAAAAGGAGAAATCAGCCCCAGCATTTT
CDR3: CSARDEGKRRNQPQHF
size: few
D: .
V: TRBV20-1
J: TRBJ1-5

DNA: TGTGCCAGCAGCTTACCTGGACTAGCGGGAGAAATCCTGCGTTACGAGCAGTACTTC
CDR3: CASSLPGLAGEILRYEQYF
size: .
D: TRBD2
V: TRBV7-9
J: TRBJ2-7

DNA: TGTGCCAGCTCACCACTGGGACTAGCTCAGGCTGAGCAGTTCTTC
CDR3: CASSPLGLAQAEQFF
size: many
D: TRBD2
V: TRBV18
J: TRBJ2-1